This TCR beta chain originates from a study of vaccination and CD4 T cells after COVID-19. Treatment meaning: approximately nine-day PBMC culture with coronavirus spike peptide pools or control peptides (ViraFEST assay). Oncomine TCR Beta short-read sequencing was applied to DNA from cultured CD4+ T cells. TCRdb passed the PCR reads through MiXCR, listing each CDR3 protein once. The data contain about 21,000 distinct CDR3 sequences, about 42% of them singletons. This clonotype appeared a few times. Its antigen is still unknown. Germline V CDR1 and CDR2: GTSNPN, SVGIG (reference sequence). CDR3 length equals 13 residues. With 0 bases removed from V and 1 base from J, the gap between germline ends came to 3 bases.

This clonotype was sampled from a human donor who received a COVID-19 vaccine. The sequencing used CD4+ T cells from blood, cultured in vitro, collected before SARS-CoV-2 vaccination. The rearrangement joins TRBV30 to TRBJ2-2; D remains unclear. The CDR3 sequence is CAWSVQNTGELFF. For the CDR3, the DNA is TGTGCCTGGAGTGTACAGAACACCGGGGAGCTGTTTTTT.